This T cell receptor beta chain was observed in a study of response to subunit inactivated influenza vaccine. Regarding the study as a whole: With each seasonal influenza vaccination, the authors suggested, few new T cells are recruited.

On this clonotype: Its antigen is unidentified.

The CDR3 extends over 11 amino acids. The germline gives CDR1 SEHNR, CDR2 FQNEAQ (reference sequence). V shed 8 bases and J shed 6 bases, with 10 bases lying between them. TCRdb processed the RT-PCR reads anew with MiXCR; each CDR3 protein has one entry. The sample holds a few hundred thousand distinct CDR3 sequences; about 20% are singletons and the top ten take about a tenth. The receptor was isolated from a man between 50 and 70 years old who received an inactivated influenza vaccine. Sequenced material: PBMCs from blood, taken approximately 20 months after vaccination. The V gene is TRBV7-9, the J gene TRBJ1-1; unclear D gene. Here the CDR3 DNA reads TGTGCCAGCGGCTCCGGGGCTGAAGCTTTCTTT. It translates to CASGSGAEAFF.